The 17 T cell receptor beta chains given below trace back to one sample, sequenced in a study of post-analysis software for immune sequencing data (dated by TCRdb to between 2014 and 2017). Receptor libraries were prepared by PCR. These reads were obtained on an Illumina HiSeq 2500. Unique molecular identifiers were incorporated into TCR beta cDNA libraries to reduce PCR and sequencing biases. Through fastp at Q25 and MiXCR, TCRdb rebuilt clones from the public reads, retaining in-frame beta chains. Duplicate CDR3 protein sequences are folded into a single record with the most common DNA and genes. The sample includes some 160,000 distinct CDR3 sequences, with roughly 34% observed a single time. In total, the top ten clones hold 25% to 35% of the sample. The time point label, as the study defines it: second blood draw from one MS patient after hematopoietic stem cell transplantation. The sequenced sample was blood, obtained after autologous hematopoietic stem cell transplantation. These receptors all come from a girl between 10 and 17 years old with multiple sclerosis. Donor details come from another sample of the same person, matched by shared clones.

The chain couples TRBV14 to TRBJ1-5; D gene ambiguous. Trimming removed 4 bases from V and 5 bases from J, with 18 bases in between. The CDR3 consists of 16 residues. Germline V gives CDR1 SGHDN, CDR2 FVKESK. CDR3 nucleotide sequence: TGTGCCAGCAGCCGATGGGAAGCGGGCTTAGATCAGCCCCAGCATTTT. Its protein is CASSRWEAGLDQPQHF.

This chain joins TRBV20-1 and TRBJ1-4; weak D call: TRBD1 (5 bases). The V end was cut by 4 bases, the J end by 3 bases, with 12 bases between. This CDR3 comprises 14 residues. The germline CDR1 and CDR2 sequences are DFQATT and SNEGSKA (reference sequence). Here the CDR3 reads CSATSGAANEKLFF. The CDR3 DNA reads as TGCAGTGCTACAAGCGGGGCTGCTAATGAAAAACTGTTTTTT.

CDR3 region: CATSMQGSGELFF. The CDR3 nucleotides are TGTGCCACCAGCATGCAGGGCTCCGGGGAGCTGTTTTTT. The chain uses TRBV24-1 and TRBJ2-2; possible D gene TRBD1, 5 bases. Germline values: CDR1 KGHDR, CDR2 SFDVKD. With 7 bases removed from V and 6 bases from J, the gap between germline ends came to 11 bases. The CDR3 sequence is 13 residues long.

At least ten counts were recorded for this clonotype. The CDR3 spells CSAYPPGISYNEQFF. The CDR3 region has the DNA TGCAGTGCTTACCCACCGGGCATTTCCTACAATGAGCAGTTCTTC. This rearrangement joins TRBV20-1 to TRBJ2-1; D unresolved. Trimming took off 5 bases at V and 1 base at J, with 15 bases between the two ends. Germline V CDR1 and CDR2: DFQATT, SNEGSKA (reference sequence). This CDR3 has 15 amino acids.

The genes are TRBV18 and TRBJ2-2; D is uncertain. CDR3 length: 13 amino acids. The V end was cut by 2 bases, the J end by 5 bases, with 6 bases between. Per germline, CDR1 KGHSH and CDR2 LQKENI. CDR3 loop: CASSPSATGELFF. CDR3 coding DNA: TGTGCCAGCTCACCATCGGCTACCGGGGAGCTGTTTTTT.

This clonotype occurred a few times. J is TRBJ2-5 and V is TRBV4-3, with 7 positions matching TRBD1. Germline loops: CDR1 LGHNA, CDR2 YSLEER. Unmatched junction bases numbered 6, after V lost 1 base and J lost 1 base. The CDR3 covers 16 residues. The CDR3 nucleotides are TGCGCCAGCAGCCAAGTTGTGACAGGGCTCCAAGAGACCCAGTACTTC. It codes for CASSQVVTGLQETQYF.

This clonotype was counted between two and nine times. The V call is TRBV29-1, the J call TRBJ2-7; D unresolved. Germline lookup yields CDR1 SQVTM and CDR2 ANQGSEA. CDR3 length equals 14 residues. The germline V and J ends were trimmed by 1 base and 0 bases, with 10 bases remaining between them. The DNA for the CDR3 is TGCAGCGTTGAAGTGGGTTGGGACTCCTACGAGCAGTACTTC. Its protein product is CSVEVGWDSYEQYF.

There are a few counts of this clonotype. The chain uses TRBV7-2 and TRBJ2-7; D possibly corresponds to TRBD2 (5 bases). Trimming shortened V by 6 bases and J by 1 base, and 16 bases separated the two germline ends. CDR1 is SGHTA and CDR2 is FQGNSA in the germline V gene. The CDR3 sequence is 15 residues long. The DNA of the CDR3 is TGTGCCAGCAGTCCCGGACTGACAAGGTCCTACGAGCAGTACTTC. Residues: CASSPGLTRSYEQYF.

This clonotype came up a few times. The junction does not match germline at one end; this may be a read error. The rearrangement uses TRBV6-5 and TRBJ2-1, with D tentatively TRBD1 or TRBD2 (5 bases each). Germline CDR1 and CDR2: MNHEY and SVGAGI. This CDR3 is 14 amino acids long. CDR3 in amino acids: CAGSYRRRGDEQFF. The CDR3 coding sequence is TGTGCCGGCAGTTACCGGCGACGGGGCGATGAGCAGTTCTTC.

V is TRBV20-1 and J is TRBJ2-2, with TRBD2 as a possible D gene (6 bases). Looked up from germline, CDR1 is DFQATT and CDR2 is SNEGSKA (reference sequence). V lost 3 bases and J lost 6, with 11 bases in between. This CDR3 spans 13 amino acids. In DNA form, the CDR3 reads TGCAGTGCTAGGTGGCGGGATGCCGGGGAGCTGTTTTTT. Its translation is CSARWRDAGELFF.

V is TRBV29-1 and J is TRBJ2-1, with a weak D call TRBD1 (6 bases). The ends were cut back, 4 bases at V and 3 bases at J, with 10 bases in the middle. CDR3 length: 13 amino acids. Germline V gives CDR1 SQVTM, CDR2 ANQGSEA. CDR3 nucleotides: TGCAGCGTTGGAGGGGGTCACTACAATGAGCAGTTCTTC. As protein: CSVGGGHYNEQFF.

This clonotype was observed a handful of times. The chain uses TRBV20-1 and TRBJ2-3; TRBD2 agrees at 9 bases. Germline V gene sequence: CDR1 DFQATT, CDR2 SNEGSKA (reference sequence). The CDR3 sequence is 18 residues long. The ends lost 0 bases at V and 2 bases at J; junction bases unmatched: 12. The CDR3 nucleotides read TGCAGTGCTAGAGATCTCGGCGGGAGGGCCCTGTTCACAGATACGCAGTATTTT. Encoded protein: CSARDLGGRALFTDTQYF.

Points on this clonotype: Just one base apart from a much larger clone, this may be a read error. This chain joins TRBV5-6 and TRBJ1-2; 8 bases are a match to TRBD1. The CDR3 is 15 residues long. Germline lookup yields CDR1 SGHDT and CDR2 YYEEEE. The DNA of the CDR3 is TGTGCCAGCAGCAGAAGGGACAGGCCTAACTATGACTACACCTTC. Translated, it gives CASSRRDRPNYDYTF.

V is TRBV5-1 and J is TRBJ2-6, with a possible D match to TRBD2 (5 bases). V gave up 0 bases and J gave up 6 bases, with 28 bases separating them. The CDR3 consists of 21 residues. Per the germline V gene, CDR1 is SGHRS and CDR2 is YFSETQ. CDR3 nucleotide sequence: TGCGCCAGCAGCTTGGCCGGGTGGAATATCGACGCCGCGGGTGTGGCCAACGTCCTGACTTTC. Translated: CASSLAGWNIDAAGVANVLTF. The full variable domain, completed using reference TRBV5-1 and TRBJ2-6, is KAGVTQTPRYLIKTRGQQVTLSCSPISGHRSVSWYQQTPGQGLQFLFEYFSETQRNKGNFPGRFSGRQFSNSRSEMNVSTLELGDSALYLCASSLAGWNIDAAGVANVLTFGAGSRLTVL.

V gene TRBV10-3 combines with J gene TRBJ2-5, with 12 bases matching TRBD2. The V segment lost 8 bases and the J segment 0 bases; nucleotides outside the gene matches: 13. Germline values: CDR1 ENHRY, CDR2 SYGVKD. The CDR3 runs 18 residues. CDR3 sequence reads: CAIGPGTSGQDDQETQYF. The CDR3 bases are TGTGCCATCGGTCCCGGGACTAGCGGGCAGGACGACCAAGAGACCCAGTACTTC.

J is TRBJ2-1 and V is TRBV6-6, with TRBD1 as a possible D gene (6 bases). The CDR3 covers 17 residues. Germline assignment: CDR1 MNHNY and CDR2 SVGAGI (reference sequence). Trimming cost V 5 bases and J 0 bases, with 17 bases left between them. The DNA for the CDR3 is TGTGCCAGCAGTCACCCCTCAGGGGCTGGCTCCTACAATGAGCAGTTCTTC. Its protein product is CASSHPSGAGSYNEQFF.

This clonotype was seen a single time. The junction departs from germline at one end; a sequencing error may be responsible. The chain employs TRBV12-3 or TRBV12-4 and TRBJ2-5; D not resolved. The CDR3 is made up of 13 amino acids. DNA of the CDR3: TGTGCCAGCAGAGAAAGGTGGCAAGAGACCCCGTACTTC. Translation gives CASRERWQETPYF.